These T cell receptor beta chains were read from a single sample in a study of blood T cell repertoires in COVID-19. Produced via immunoSEQ multiplex PCR; TCRdb's table is partial and in-frame only. Found here are some 160,000 clones, over 75% of them singletons; the top ten hold less than 8%. Sample: PBMCs or T cells enriched from blood (not recorded which). The receptors stem from a woman aged 45-65 years who had recovered from COVID-19. CDR3s include the opening cysteine and the closing phenylalanine or tryptophan. The D gene is left open where the match is weak. Not all rows give a size; the values are once, few, many and, for expanded clones, a class.

D gene,clone size,V gene,J gene,CDR3 protein,CDR3 DNA
NA,NA,TRBV5-1,TRBJ1-1,CASSLALTTGNTEAFF,TGCGCCAGCAGCTTGGCACTCACCACAGGGAACACTGAAGCTTTCTTT
NA,NA,TRBV2,TRBJ2-3,CASRVQGSTDTQYF,TGTGCCAGCAGGGTACAGGGAAGCACAGATACGCAGTATTTT
NA,NA,TRBV18,TRBJ2-3,CASSPPGGAGDTQYF,TGTGCCAGCTCACCACCGGGGGGGGCTGGGGATACGCAGTATTTT
NA,NA,TRBV9,TRBJ2-5,CASSVPGEETQYF,TGTGCCAGCAGCGTTCCGGGGGAAGAGACCCAGTACTTC
TRBD1,NA,TRBV5-1,TRBJ1-3,CASSFDGTGLKNTIYF,TGCGCCAGCAGCTTCGATGGGACAGGGTTGAAAAACACCATATATTTT
NA,NA,TRBV7-9,TRBJ2-2,CASSLGTPGLFF,TGTGCCAGCAGCTTAGGAACTCCGGGGCTGTTTTTT
TRBD2,NA,TRBV5-1,TRBJ2-1,CASSFTAGGQNNEQFF,TGCGCCAGCAGCTTTACAGCGGGGGGGCAGAACAATGAGCAGTTCTTC
TRBD1,NA,TRBV3-1/TRBV3-2,TRBJ1-1,CASSQTGMNTEAFF,TGTGCCAGCAGCCAGACAGGGATGAACACTGAAGCTTTCTTT
NA,few,TRBV7-2,TRBJ1-6,CASSLERGNNSPLHF,TGTGCCAGCAGCTTAGAACGGGGGAATAATTCACCCCTCCACTTT
TRBD2,NA,TRBV5-4,TRBJ2-3,CASSLGLVTDTQYF,TGTGCCAGCAGCCTGGGACTAGTTACAGATACGCAGTATTTT
NA,once,TRBV20-1,TRBJ1-4,CSASRHVQGEKLFF,TGCAGTGCTAGTAGACACGTCCAGGGGGAAAAACTGTTTTTT
TRBD1,many,TRBV7-3,TRBJ2-6,CASGQGNSGANVLTF,TGTGCCAGCGGACAGGGAAACTCTGGGGCCAACGTCCTGACTTTC
TRBD1,NA,TRBV6-5,TRBJ2-7,CASSYSGTGTKGEQYF,TGTGCCAGCAGTTACTCTGGGACAGGGACCAAGGGCGAGCAGTACTTC
TRBD1,NA,TRBV5-1,TRBJ1-3,CASTDSLQGGNTIYF,TGCGCCAGCACAGATTCCCTACAGGGGGGGAACACCATATATTTT
NA,NA,TRBV6-2/TRBV6-3,TRBJ2-5,CASSHREQETQYF,TGTGCCAGCAGTCACAGGGAACAAGAGACCCAGTACTTC
NA,NA,TRBV9,TRBJ2-3,CASSVDGAASTDTQYF,TGTGCCAGCAGCGTAGATGGGGCCGCTAGCACAGATACGCAGTATTTT
NA,NA,TRBV4-1,TRBJ1-1,CASSQVGVNTEAFF,TGCGCCAGCAGCCAAGTAGGGGTAAACACTGAAGCTTTCTTT
NA,NA,TRBV18,TRBJ1-2,CASSPLQGTNYGYTF,TGTGCCAGCTCACCATTACAGGGTACCAACTATGGCTACACCTTC
TRBD2,NA,TRBV3-1/TRBV3-2,TRBJ2-3,CASSLGRADTQYF,TGTGCCAGCAGCCTGGGGAGGGCAGATACGCAGTATTTT
NA,NA,TRBV5-6,TRBJ1-1,CASSLGSMTASEAFF,TGTGCCAGCAGCTTGGGGAGTATGACAGCATCTGAAGCTTTCTTT
TRBD1,NA,TRBV4-1,TRBJ1-4,CASSQPAPGTGGEKLFF,TGCGCCAGCAGCCAACCCGCCCCCGGGACAGGAGGCGAAAAACTGTTTTTT
TRBD2,NA,TRBV7-9,TRBJ2-3,CASSLGTSGSSTDTQYF,TGTGCCAGCAGCTTGGGGACTAGCGGTTCTAGCACAGATACGCAGTATTTT
NA,NA,TRBV7-2,TRBJ1-5,CATSIPGNQPQHF,TGTGCCACCTCGATCCCGGGCAATCAGCCCCAGCATTTT
TRBD1,NA,TRBV6-6,TRBJ1-3,CASSENRGTGNTIYF,TGTGCCAGCAGCGAAAACAGGGGGACAGGAAACACCATATATTTT
NA,once,TRBV7-3,TRBJ2-3,CASSLGRERQYF,TGTGCCAGCAGCTTAGGCAGGGAACGGCAGTATTTT
TRBD2,NA,TRBV27,TRBJ2-7,CASSGARGGEQYF,TGTGCCAGCAGTGGGGCCCGGGGAGGGGAGCAGTACTTC
NA,NA,TRBV1,TRBJ2-1,CTSSLSGTSLDEQFF,TGCACCAGCAGCCTCTCCGGGACTAGCCTAGATGAGCAGTTCTTC